Each of the 27 T cell receptor beta chains below was sequenced from the same sample in a study of shared clonotypes between healthy human individuals. The repertoire was sequenced with immunoSEQ multiplex PCR; TCRdb's copy has only in-frame clones and lacks some. The table records 2 million to 2.5 million clones, over 85% of them present only once. The sample comprised naive CD4+ T cells from PBMCs. Subset: CD45RA+ positively selected. The receptors were gathered from a man aged 18-30 years in good health. Some clones in this sample may be carry-over from other donors' samples.

This chain uses TRBV28 with TRBJ1-2; 7 bases match TRBD1. Germline CDR1 reads MDHEN; CDR2 reads SYDVKM. CDR3 length: 14 residues. Germline trimming cut 4 bases from V and 6 bases from J; bases unmatched to any gene: 8. This CDR3 is CASSSETGRDGYTF. The CDR3 nucleotides read TGTGCCAGCAGTTCGGAGACAGGGAGGGATGGCTACACCTTC.

This rearrangement joins TRBV5-4 to TRBJ2-3; D is possibly TRBD2 (6 bases). CDR1 and CDR2 (germline): SGHNT, YYREEE (reference sequence). Trimming removed 4 bases from V and 2 bases from J, with 14 bases in between. There are 15 residues in the CDR3. CDR3 nucleotide sequence: TGTGCCAGCAGCAGAGTAGCGGAAATCACAGATACGCAGTATTTT. This translates into CASSRVAEITDTQYF.

This rearrangement joins TRBV29-1 to TRBJ1-1; D is uncertain. This CDR3 contains 12 residues. Per the germline V gene, CDR1 is SQVTM and CDR2 is ANQGSEA. V was clipped by 0 bases and J by 4 bases, with 6 bases between them. In nucleotides, the CDR3 is TGCAGCGTTGAAGACGGGCGCACTGAAGCTTTCTTT. Translated, it gives CSVEDGRTEAFF. The full variable domain, in which reference TRBV29-1 and TRBJ1-1 provide the parts outside the CDR3, is SAVISQKPSRDICQRGTSLTIQCQVDSQVTMMFWYRQQPGQSLTLIATANQGSEATYESGFVIDKFPISRPNLTFSTLTVSNMSPEDSSIYLCSVEDGRTEAFFGQGTRLTVV.

V gene TRBV6-4 combines with J gene TRBJ1-2; a possible D gene is TRBD1 (5 bases). Germline CDR1 and CDR2: MRHNA and SNTAGT. V shed 7 bases and J shed 4 bases, with 13 bases lying between them. CDR3 size: 13 residues. The CDR3 sequence is CASNPGGGYGYTF. The CDR3 DNA reads as TGTGCCAGCAACCCTGGGGGGGGCTATGGCTACACCTTC.

This clone showed up just once. The V gene is TRBV5-6, the J gene TRBJ2-3; 16 bases agree with TRBD2. CDR3 length: 18 amino acids. Germline trimming cut 3 bases from V and 2 bases from J; bases unmatched to any gene: 6. Germline V CDR1 and CDR2: SGHDT, YYEEEE. CDR3 in DNA: TGTGCCAGCAGCTATGGGACTAGCGGGAGGGTCTTCACAGATACGCAGTATTTT. Amino acids: CASSYGTSGRVFTDTQYF.

V and J are TRBV18 and TRBJ1-1; D is unresolved. V was pared by 4 bases and J by 2 bases, with 5 bases between. The CDR3 is made up of 12 amino acids. In germline, CDR1 is KGHSH, CDR2 LQKENI. DNA of the CDR3: TGTGCCAGCTCACGGCGCAACACTGAAGCTTTCTTT. Translating it yields CASSRRNTEAFF.

The chain has TRBV7-9 and TRBJ1-1; the D gene is possibly TRBD1 (5 bases). V lost 4 bases and J lost 4, with 10 bases in between. Per germline, CDR1 SEHNR and CDR2 FQNEAQ (reference sequence). The length of the CDR3 is 13 residues. The CDR3 DNA sequence: TGTGCCAGCAGCTCCTACGGGGGCACTGAAGCTTTCTTT. It yields the protein CASSSYGGTEAFF.

The chain links TRBV2 to TRBJ2-3; D call uncertain. Germline CDR1 reads SNHLY; CDR2 reads FYNNEI. With 2 bases removed from V and 0 bases from J, the gap between germline ends came to 18 bases. The CDR3 extends over 18 amino acids. The CDR3 protein is CASSEPLRSSASTDTQYF. CDR3 coding DNA: TGTGCCAGCAGTGAACCCCTGCGGTCATCGGCTAGCACAGATACGCAGTATTTT.

This chain joins TRBV9 and TRBJ1-3; TRBD1 might be the D (5 bases). The CDR3 is 16 amino acids. CDR1 SGDLS and CDR2 YYNGEE come from the germline V gene. V lost 6 bases, J lost 0 bases, and 16 bases lay in between. This CDR3 reads CASTRGGASSGNTIYF. The CDR3 DNA sequence: TGTGCCAGCACCCGGGGAGGGGCTAGCTCTGGAAACACCATATATTTT.

The chain joins TRBV5-7 to TRBJ2-1; D perhaps matches TRBD2 (6 bases). TRBV5-7 is labeled an ORF, and its function is uncertain. This CDR3 has 15 amino acids. V was cut by 7 bases and J by 6 bases, with 20 bases left in between. The CDR3 sequence: CASFYLGGEPNEQFF. The DNA for the CDR3 is TGTGCCAGCTTTTATTTGGGGGGAGAGCCCAATGAGCAGTTCTTC.

CDR3 amino acids: CASSLQNIRLAGESTDTQYF. In DNA, the CDR3 is TGTGCCAGCAGTCTGCAGAACATAAGACTAGCGGGAGAGAGCACAGATACGCAGTATTTT. The chain employs TRBV28 and TRBJ2-3, with TRBD2 matching over 12 bases. The CDR3 covers 20 residues. Germline V lookup: CDR1 MDHEN, CDR2 SYDVKM. The V gene end was trimmed by 5 bases and the J gene end by 0 bases; junction bases not matched to a gene: 15. The whole variable domain, filled in from reference TRBV28 and TRBJ2-3, reads DVKVTQSSRYLVKRTGEKVFLECVQDMDHENMFWYRQDPGLGLRLIYFSYDVKMKEKGDIPEGYSVSREKKERFSLILESASTNQTSMYLCASSLQNIRLAGESTDTQYFGPGTRLTVL.

This chain's CDR3 is CASSLARGEKLFF. Written as DNA, the CDR3 is TGTGCCAGCAGCTTGGCTCGGGGTGAAAAACTGTTTTTT. The genes are TRBV5-4 and TRBJ1-4, with D uncertain. This CDR3 spans 13 amino acids. Germline values: CDR1 SGHNT, CDR2 YYREEE (reference sequence). Trimming cost V 0 bases and J 7 bases, with 7 bases left between them.

Details on this clone: Other DNA sequences of this sample code for an identical CDR3. The V and J genes are TRBV28 and TRBJ1-2; 10 bases map to TRBD1. CDR1 MDHEN and CDR2 SYDVKM come from the germline V gene. The V segment lost 3 bases and the J segment 2 bases; nucleotides outside the gene matches: 3. The CDR3 spans 15 residues. The chain's CDR3 is CASSFPGQGNYGYTF. The CDR3 DNA follows: TGTGCCAGCAGTTTCCCGGGACAGGGGAACTATGGCTACACCTTC.

This sequence joins TRBV28 and TRBJ1-5; D gene ambiguous. CDR1 and CDR2 from the germline V gene are MDHEN and SYDVKM. This CDR3 has 16 amino acids. Trimming left V 6 bases short and J 0 bases short, with 15 bases between. CDR3 sequence reads: CASSSSGFNSNQPQHF. The CDR3 DNA is TGTGCCAGCAGCTCTTCCGGTTTCAATAGCAATCAGCCCCAGCATTTT.

V usage is TRBV4-2 and J usage is TRBJ2-7; unclear D gene. The ends were cut back, 1 base at V and 1 base at J, with 11 bases in the middle. CDR3 size: 15 residues. The germline V gene has CDR1 LGHNA and CDR2 YNFKEQ. The CDR3 nucleotides are TGTGCCAGCAGCCAAGGGGCGGCAGGTTCCTACGAGCAGTACTTC. Translation: CASSQGAAGSYEQYF.

This chain connects TRBV27 to TRBJ2-5, with TRBD2 matching 8 bases. The germline V gene has CDR1 MNHEY and CDR2 SMNVEV (reference sequence). This CDR3 comprises 18 residues. The V and J ends lost 5 bases and 0 bases, in that order; junction bases with no gene match: 14. CDR3 protein: CASSRSSGAMLYQETQYF. The CDR3 region has the DNA TGTGCCAGCAGTAGAAGTAGCGGGGCTATGCTGTACCAAGAGACCCAGTACTTC.

The chain recombines TRBV2 with TRBJ1-2; 8 bases are shared with TRBD1. Germline trimming cut 3 bases from V and 4 bases from J; bases unmatched to any gene: 1. The CDR3 consists of 13 residues. The V gene's germline CDR1 is SNHLY and CDR2 FYNNEI. The chain's CDR3 is CASSEGQAYGYTF. DNA for the CDR3: TGTGCCAGCAGTGAGGGACAGGCCTATGGCTACACCTTC. Full variable domain (missing parts from reference TRBV2 and TRBJ1-2): EPEVTQTPSHQVTQMGQEVILRCVPISNHLYFYWYRQILGQKVEFLVSFYNNEISEKSEIFDDQFSVERPDGSNFTLKIRSTKLEDSAMYFCASSEGQAYGYTFGSGTRLTVV.

This chain connects TRBV7-9 to TRBJ2-5; 8 positions agree with TRBD2. The CDR3 totals 15 residues. Unmatched junction bases numbered 7, after V lost 5 bases and J lost 2 bases. From germline, CDR1 is SEHNR and CDR2 FQNEAQ (reference sequence). This CDR3 is CASSPLAGVQETQYF. The CDR3 bases are TGTGCCAGCAGCCCCCTAGCGGGCGTGCAAGAGACCCAGTACTTC.

The chain couples TRBV15 to TRBJ1-1; 9 bases line up with TRBD1. Germline assignment: CDR1 LNHNV and CDR2 YYDKDF (reference sequence). V lost 1 base and J lost 0; bases outside the gene matches: 9. CDR3 length: 18 amino acids. The CDR3 region has the DNA TGTGCCACCAGCAGAGGGGGACAGGGTAGAGGGGTGAACACTGAAGCTTTCTTT. It codes for CATSRGGQGRGVNTEAFF.

The gene calls are TRBV5-5 and TRBJ2-7; TRBD1 matches 9 bases. The ends lost 4 bases at V and 3 bases at J; junction bases unmatched: 8. CDR3 size: 15 residues. Germline V CDR1 and CDR2: SGHKS, YYEKEE (reference sequence). The CDR3 bases are TGTGCCAGCAGCAGGACAGGGGTTAGTTTCTACGAGCAGTACTTC. This translates into CASSRTGVSFYEQYF.

Only one count was recorded for this clone. The V and J genes are TRBV10-3 and TRBJ1-2, with TRBD1 matching 7 bases. The germline V gene encodes CDR1 ENHRY and CDR2 SYGVKD. V dropped 6 bases and J dropped 2; count of bases not matched to a gene: 3. This CDR3 spans 13 amino acids. The CDR3 coding sequence is TGTGCCATCAGCGGGACAGAAAACTATGGCTACACCTTC. Amino acids: CAISGTENYGYTF.

The rearrangement uses TRBV7-2 and TRBJ2-5, with 8 bases aligning to TRBD1. This CDR3 region has 13 residues. V shed 5 bases and J 7 bases; nucleotides not matched to a gene: 6. Germline assignment: CDR1 SGHTA and CDR2 FQGNSA. CDR3 protein: CASSPDRAGTQYF. CDR3 DNA: TGTGCCAGCAGCCCGGACAGGGCAGGGACCCAGTACTTC.

This chain links TRBV29-1 with TRBJ1-4, with D tentatively TRBD1 (6 bases). From germline, CDR1 is SQVTM and CDR2 ANQGSEA. This CDR3 is 14 amino acids long. V shed 6 bases and J shed 8 bases, with 19 bases lying between them. CDR3 amino acids: CSVGYRAANEKLFF. The CDR3 DNA reads as TGCAGCGTAGGTTACAGGGCGGCGAACGAAAAACTGTTTTTT.

CDR3 sequence reads: CASSSGYQETQYF. The CDR3 region has the DNA TGTGCCAGCAGCTCGGGGTACCAAGAGACCCAGTACTTC. The gene calls are TRBV5-4 and TRBJ2-5; possibly TRBD2 for D (5 bases). The CDR3 extends over 13 amino acids. Germline V gene lookup returns CDR1 SGHNT and CDR2 YYREEE (reference sequence). Trimming left V 3 bases short and J 0 bases short, with 6 bases between.

The rearrangement links TRBV10-3 to TRBJ2-7, with 10 bases identical to TRBD2. The germline V gene encodes CDR1 ENHRY and CDR2 SYGVKD. CDR3 length: 13 residues. After removal of 11 bases from V and 5 bases from J, the junction contained 9 bases not matched to a gene. The chain's CDR3 is CASKTSGIDEQYF. The CDR3 nucleotides read TGTGCCTCCAAAACTAGCGGGATCGACGAGCAGTACTTC.

V gene TRBV11-2 combines with J gene TRBJ2-7; D is undetermined. The CDR3 has 15 residues. V gave up 5 bases and J gave up 2 bases, with 16 bases separating them. Germline V gene data show CDR1 as SGHAT and CDR2 as FQNNGV. The CDR3 protein is CASSLLSGVAYEQYF. The CDR3 nucleotides are TGTGCCAGCAGCCTACTAAGTGGGGTAGCCTACGAGCAGTACTTC. Using reference TRBV11-2 and TRBJ2-7 for the parts outside the CDR3, the full variable domain is EAGVAQSPRYKIIEKRQSVAFWCNPISGHATLYWYQQILGQGPKLLIQFQNNGVVDDSQLPKDRFSAERLKGVDSTLKIQPAKLEDSAVYLCASSLLSGVAYEQYFGPGTRLTVT.

The V and J genes are TRBV7-2 and TRBJ1-5; no clear D gene. The CDR3 is made up of 13 amino acids. In germline, CDR1 is SGHTA, CDR2 FQGNSA. Between the trimmed V and J ends, which lost 3 bases and 5 bases, there was a span of 8 bases. The CDR3 DNA reads as TGTGCCAGCAGCTTGCGGACCGATCAGCCCCAGCATTTT. Amino acid sequence: CASSLRTDQPQHF.